Reported below is one TCR beta chain. No antigen is known for it. Expressed TCRB transcripts got sequenced, as all isolated RNA was reverse transcribed. TCRdb's table, derived via immunoSEQ multiplex PCR, lists solely in-frame clones and lacks some. The sample has 120,000 or so clones, around 17% seen once. This sample was taken from a study of beta chain features in type 1 diabetes. Deletions cut 0 bases from V and 5 bases from J, with 6 bases between. This CDR3 has 13 residues. CDR1 and CDR2 (germline): SGDLS, YYNGEE. Regarding the study as a whole: For Type 1 diabetes patients, all four CD4+ subsets carried TCRB CDR3s that were moderately but significantly shorter.

This chain links TRBV9 with TRBJ2-1; D not resolved. The sequencing sample was made of central memory CD4+ T cells from blood. This clonotype originated in a man aged 30 to 45 with type 1 diabetes. CDR3 sequence: CASSVATNNEQFF. In DNA form, the CDR3 reads TGTGCCAGCAGCGTAGCCACTAACAATGAGCAGTTCTTC. Complete variable domain (other parts from reference TRBV9 and TRBJ2-1): DSGVTQTPKHLITATGQRVTLRCSPRSGDLSVYWYQQSLDQGLQFLIQYYNGEERAKGNILERFSAQQFPDLHSELNLSSLELGDSALYFCASSVATNNEQFFGPGTRLTVL.